This T cell receptor (beta chain) appears in the sequencing data of a study of T cells after yellow fever vaccination. Study-level findings and limits: Sorted repertoires could include abundant contaminating clonotypes from bulk cells. Researchers noted that a small share of clonotypes showed up in both CD4 and CD8 compartments. Reappearing after the booster were most of the clones from primary vaccination (around 95% CD4, 75% to 90% CD8).

Universal primer sites and UMIs were introduced during 5'RACE template-switching synthesis of TCR cDNA. MiXCR, applied by TCRdb to the 5' RACE reads, yields one record per CDR3 protein. The repertoire consists of 240,000 or so distinct CDR3 sequences, with around 7% occurring once and the leading ten covering about 0.85%. This clonotype was seen at least ten times. Antigen unknown. This material consisted of CD4+ T cells sorted from PBMCs, taken 15 days after the yellow fever booster vaccination. This receptor was identified in a man in his thirties or forties who received the YFV17D yellow fever vaccine.

The CDR3 is CASSLTSGPSTDTQYF. The CDR3 coding sequence is TGTGCCAGCAGCTTGACCAGCGGGCCTAGCACAGATACGCAGTATTTT. The V gene is TRBV5-4, the J gene TRBJ2-3, with D perhaps TRBD2 (6 bases). Germline V gene data show CDR1 as SGHNT and CDR2 as YYREEE (reference sequence). There are 16 residues in the CDR3. V lost 1 base and J lost 0, with 12 bases in between. The entire variable domain, with the rest obtained from reference TRBV5-4 and TRBJ2-3, is as follows: ETGVTQSPTHLIKTRGQQVTLRCSSQSGHNTVSWYQQALGQGPQFIFQYYREEENGRGNFPPRFSGLQFPNYSSELNVNALELDDSALYLCASSLTSGPSTDTQYFGPGTRLTVL.